This T cell receptor (beta chain) was obtained from a study of cytomegalovirus exposure and HLA in healthy donors. Study context: From donors who were HLA-typed, an early data release held approximately 91 million unique TCRs.

Per the germline V gene, CDR1 is SGHDT and CDR2 is YYEEEE. This CDR3 contains 13 residues. V was clipped by 2 bases and J by 6 bases, with 11 bases between them. A remark on this clone: The antigen is not known.

The PCR made use of 60 Vbeta and 13 Jbeta primers. Here immunoSEQ multiplex PCR was the method, and the copy in TCRdb shows in-frame clones only, minus some. The sample lists 95,000 to 110,000 clones; over 65% were seen once. Whole-study results and caveats: Researchers counted 150 to 200 TCR beta chains as cytomegalovirus-associated. Versus the roughly 670-donor mean, an Asian-associated ancestry cluster reportedly showed fewer N-insertions in a later analysis. Several of the most significant clusters appeared, in a later analysis, to be linked to common viral pathogens.

Sequencing input: PBMCs. The chain combines TRBV5-6 with TRBJ1-2; D gene ambiguous. The source is a woman between 40 and 50 years old in good health and CMV-seronegative. The CDR3 reads CASSFGQLNGYTF. The CDR3, as DNA: TGTGCCAGCAGCTTTGGGCAGCTCAATGGCTACACCTTC.